The 17 T cell receptor beta chains given below trace back to one sample, sequenced in a study of early T cells in non-severe SARS-CoV-2 infection. Each CDR3 protein gets one entry after TCRdb re-called the 5' RACE reads with MiXCR. The sample lists fewer than 35,000 distinct CDR3 sequences; about 8.2% were seen once. The sample taken for sequencing was whole blood. The receptors were gathered from an adult who was a healthcare worker with PCR-confirmed SARS-CoV-2 infection or an uninfected control (not recorded which).

This clonotype was seen just once. Possible read error: a much larger clone is one base away. As DNA, the CDR3 is TGTGCCAGCAGCCAGTCTCCTCAAGAGACCCAGTACTTC. Residues: CASSQSPQETQYF. The V call is TRBV14, the J call TRBJ2-5; the D is unclear. Germline lookup yields CDR1 SGHDN and CDR2 FVKESK. Trimming left V 3 bases short and J 2 bases short, with 7 bases between. This CDR3 comprises 13 residues. The full variable domain, rest sourced from reference TRBV14 and TRBJ2-5, is EAGVTQFPSHSVIEKGQTVTLRCDPISGHDNLYWYRRVMGKEIKFLLHFVKESKQDESGMPNNRFLAERTGGTYSTLKVQPAELEDSGVYFCASSQSPQETQYFGPGTRLLVL.

This clonotype has at least ten counts. This rearrangement joins TRBV7-8 to TRBJ1-5; D is perhaps TRBD1 (5 bases). The CDR3 is made up of 17 amino acids. The germline V gene has CDR1 SGHVS and CDR2 FQNEAQ. Trimming took 1 base from V and 0 from J, leaving 13 bases between them. The CDR3 protein is CASSLGTGDYSNQPQHF. The CDR3 nucleotides are TGTGCCAGCAGCTTAGGAACGGGGGACTATAGCAATCAGCCCCAGCATTTT.

This clonotype was detected ten times or more. This chain connects TRBV7-9 to TRBJ2-7; weak D call: TRBD1 (5 bases). Deletions cut 7 bases from V and 6 bases from J, with 19 bases between. The germline gives CDR1 SEHNR, CDR2 FQNEAQ (reference sequence). This CDR3 is 14 amino acids long. CDR3 sequence (DNA): TGTGCCAGCACCCCGGACACGCCACGAGGCGAGCAGTACTTC. It is translated as CASTPDTPRGEQYF.

This clonotype was counted at least ten times. CDR3 residues: CASSTYQGDTQYF. The DNA of the CDR3 is TGTGCCAGCAGCACCTATCAAGGGGATACGCAGTATTTT. The chain carries TRBV11-2 and TRBJ2-3; no firm D call. Trimming stripped 5 bases from V and 6 bases from J, with 12 bases between. This CDR3 spans 13 amino acids. Germline assignment: CDR1 SGHAT and CDR2 FQNNGV.

This clonotype was seen ten or more times. V and J are TRBV11-1 and TRBJ2-1; 12 bases match TRBD1. Germline V gives CDR1 SGHAT, CDR2 FQDESV (reference sequence). This CDR3 is 15 amino acids long. The J segment lost 5 bases and the V segment lost 5 bases, leaving 4 bases of the junction unmatched. In nucleotides, the CDR3 is TGTGCCAGCAGCCCGGGACAGGGGGCAAACAATGAGCAGTTCTTC. It codes for CASSPGQGANNEQFF.

This clonotype was detected a few times. The chain combines TRBV9 with TRBJ2-7; D is undetermined. This CDR3 has 12 amino acids. Trimming took 3 bases from V and 2 from J, leaving 6 bases between them. Germline V CDR1 and CDR2: SGDLS, YYNGEE. The CDR3 sequence: CASSDGPYEQYF. The CDR3 nucleotides are TGTGCCAGCAGCGACGGTCCCTACGAGCAGTACTTC.

Comment on this clonotype: This may be a read error: a much more frequent sequence differs by one nucleotide. CDR3 sequence reads: CASCVIGDTQYF. In nucleotides, the CDR3 is TGTGCCAGCTGCGTAATCGGAGATACGCAGTATTTT. The J gene is TRBJ2-3, the V gene TRBV9; no firm D call. The CDR3 has 12 amino acids. The V gene's germline CDR1 is SGDLS and CDR2 YYNGEE. Using reference TRBV9 and TRBJ2-3 for the parts outside the CDR3, the full variable domain is DSGVTQTPKHLITATGQRVTLRCSPRSGDLSVYWYQQSLDQGLQFLIQYYNGEERAKGNILERFSAQQFPDLHSELNLSSLELGDSALYFCASCVIGDTQYFGPGTRLTVL.

This clonotype appeared many times. The chain employs TRBV11-2 and TRBJ2-5, with TRBD1 identical over 8 bases. Trimming cost V 1 base and J 1 base; bases outside gene matches: 5. The CDR3 is 16 amino acids. Germline V lookup: CDR1 SGHAT, CDR2 FQNNGV. CDR3 amino acids: CASSLADRGPQETQYF. CDR3 DNA: TGTGCCAGCAGCTTAGCCGACAGGGGACCCCAAGAGACCCAGTACTTC. The complete variable domain, with remaining parts taken from reference TRBV11-2 and TRBJ2-5, reads EAGVAQSPRYKIIEKRQSVAFWCNPISGHATLYWYQQILGQGPKLLIQFQNNGVVDDSQLPKDRFSAERLKGVDSTLKIQPAKLEDSAVYLCASSLADRGPQETQYFGPGTRLLVL.

In this sample, this clonotype turned up many times. The rearrangement joins TRBV5-1 to TRBJ1-1, with 8 bases fitting TRBD1. Unmatched junction bases numbered 9, after V lost 7 bases and J lost 1 base. Germline V gene data show CDR1 as SGHRS and CDR2 as YFSETQ. The CDR3 is made up of 15 amino acids. The CDR3 protein is CASQAGGMRNTEAFF. Here the CDR3 DNA reads TGCGCCAGCCAGGCAGGGGGCATGAGGAACACTGAAGCTTTCTTT.

This clonotype was found many times. The chain combines TRBV9 with TRBJ2-3; TRBD2 matches 8 bases. This CDR3 is 14 amino acids long. Unmatched junction bases numbered 6, after V lost 4 bases and J lost 5 bases. Germline CDR1 reads SGDLS; CDR2 reads YYNGEE. DNA for the CDR3: TGTGCCAGCAGCATCGGGACTAGGCAAGATACGCAGTATTTT. Its translation is CASSIGTRQDTQYF.

This clonotype was counted ten times or more. This chain uses TRBV28 with TRBJ1-1, with 7 bases lining up with TRBD1. Germline CDR1 MDHEN, CDR2 SYDVKM. The CDR3 extends over 14 amino acids. Trimming took 2 bases from V and 8 from J; bases not matched to a gene: 8. The CDR3 nucleotides read TGTGCCAGCAGTTTAGAACCGGGACAGCAAGAAGCTTTCTTT. It encodes CASSLEPGQQEAFF.

V usage is TRBV7-2 and J usage is TRBJ1-2; no clear D. Germline V gives CDR1 SGHTA, CDR2 FQGNSA. V was cut by 5 bases and J by 7 bases, with 11 bases left in between. The CDR3 loop spans 12 amino acids. This CDR3 reads CASSRDGFGYTF. CDR3 nucleotides: TGTGCCAGCAGCCGTGACGGCTTTGGCTACACCTTC.

This clonotype has a handful of counts. The CDR3 reads CASSPRLGAYEQYF. CDR3 sequence (DNA): TGTGCCAGCAGCCCCCGACTTGGGGCCTACGAGCAGTACTTC. The chain joins TRBV14 to TRBJ2-7; no reliable D call. The CDR3 length is 14 residues. The V end lost 4 bases, the J end lost 2 bases, and 12 bases lay between the germline ends. Germline V CDR1 and CDR2: SGHDN, FVKESK.

This clonotype was found many times. V and J are TRBV5-1 and TRBJ2-5; D is unclear. Germline V gives CDR1 SGHRS, CDR2 YFSETQ. Trimming stripped 7 bases from V and 5 bases from J, with 15 bases between. The CDR3 extends over 13 amino acids. The CDR3 protein is CASGPDGLETQYF. The CDR3 coding sequence is TGCGCCAGCGGACCTGACGGCCTGGAGACCCAGTACTTC.

This clonotype was seen ten or more times. This chain joins TRBV24-1 and TRBJ2-2; D not certain. The CDR3 consists of 17 residues. CDR1 KGHDR and CDR2 SFDVKD come from the germline V gene. The V and J ends lost 5 bases and 2 bases respectively, with 17 bases between them. CDR3 in amino acids: CATSVSSGSRNTGELFF. CDR3 sequence (DNA): TGTGCCACCAGTGTCTCCTCTGGTAGCCGCAACACCGGGGAGCTGTTTTTT.

This clonotype has at least ten counts. The chain is built from TRBV2 and TRBJ1-5; D is unclear. The CDR3 consists of 14 residues. Germline V CDR1 and CDR2: SNHLY, FYNNEI. Trimming removed 1 base from V and 2 bases from J, with 6 bases in between. The CDR3 DNA reads TGTGCCAGCAGTGAAGGCCAGCGCAATCAGCCCCAGCATTTT. Protein: CASSEGQRNQPQHF.

This clonotype was detected only a few times. The rearrangement joins TRBV9 to TRBJ1-1; no clear D. The germline CDR1 and CDR2 sequences are SGDLS and YYNGEE. Between the trimmed V and J ends, which lost 3 bases and 8 bases, there was a span of 8 bases. The CDR3 extends over 11 amino acids. The chain's CDR3 is CASSGGAEAFF. As DNA, the CDR3 is TGTGCCAGCAGCGGGGGAGCAGAAGCTTTCTTT.